The rows below give T cell receptor beta chains drawn from one sample of a study of control samples from healthy donors and cancer patients. Only in-frame clones appear in the TCRdb table, and some are missing; sequencing was by immunoSEQ multiplex PCR. This sample yields around 6,100 clones, of which about 72% are seen a single time; about 7.3% belongs to the top ten. What was sequenced was formalin-fixed, paraffin-embedded tissue. These receptors were taken from a male donor with melanoma. The CDR3 runs from the conserved cysteine through the conserved F or W. D genes are given only for firm matches. Not all rows give a size; the values are once, few, many and, for expanded clones, a class.

j_gene,v_gene,abundance,d_gene,CDR3nt,CDR3aa
TRBJ2-7,TRBV9,few,-,TGTGCCAGCAGCGTAGTTACGAGACAGCAGTACTTC,CASSVVTRQQYF
TRBJ2-7,TRBV13,-,-,TGTGCCAGCAGCTTAGGGGCGGGCTACGCAACCTACGAGCAGTACTTC,CASSLGAGYATYEQYF
TRBJ1-1,TRBV13,-,-,TGTGCCAGCGGTGGACAGAGTGCTGAAGCTTTCTTT,CASGGQSAEAFF
TRBJ2-7,TRBV29-1,-,TRBD1,TGCAGCGTATACGGGGACAGGGGTTACGAGCAGTACTTC,CSVYGDRGYEQYF
TRBJ2-1,TRBV6-2/TRBV6-3,-,TRBD2,TGTGCCAGCAGTTACCCGACTAGCGGGAGACGTTTCAATGAGCAGTTCTTC,CASSYPTSGRRFNEQFF
TRBJ1-1,TRBV2,once,TRBD1,TGTGCCAGCAGATGGACAGGGGACAACACTGAAGCTTTCTTT,CASRWTGDNTEAFF
TRBJ2-3,TRBV10-3,-,-,TGTGCCATCAGTGAGGAAAACAGGGCTTGGACAGATACGCAGTATTTT,CAISEENRAWTDTQYF
TRBJ1-2,TRBV6-5,-,-,TGTGCCAGCAGTTCCATCGGACACTATGGCTACACCTTC,CASSSIGHYGYTF
TRBJ1-6,TRBV18,-,-,TGTGCCAGCTCACCAGAGGTGGCGGTGATATCCCCTCTCCACTTT,CASSPEVAVISPLHF
TRBJ1-2,TRBV6-5,-,-,TGTGCCAGCAGTAGTTACGGACAGAAACTCTATGGCTACACCTTC,CASSSYGQKLYGYTF
TRBJ1-1,TRBV4-1,-,-,TGCGCCAGCAGCCAAGAACCGTACAGGAACACTGAAGCTTTCTTT,CASSQEPYRNTEAFF
TRBJ2-7,TRBV27,once,-,TGTGCCAGCTCCTCCTACGAGCAGTACTTC,CASSSYEQYF
TRBJ2-1,TRBV6-2/TRBV6-3,-,-,TGTGCCAGCAGCACCCTCAGACCGGGCCTCAATGAGCAGTTCTTC,CASSTLRPGLNEQFF
TRBJ2-1,TRBV4-3,-,-,TGCGCCAGCAGCCAAGATGGCACCCACAATGAGCAGTTCTTC,CASSQDGTHNEQFF
TRBJ1-5,TRBV7-8,-,-,TGTGCCAGCAGCTTAAGCGCGGAGCAGCCCCAGCATTTT,CASSLSAEQPQHF
TRBJ1-1,TRBV28,-,-,TGTGCCAGCAGGCCGCAGGGGAGGGACGAAGCTTTCTTT,CASRPQGRDEAFF
TRBJ2-5,TRBV7-8,-,-,TGTGCCAGCAGCGCTGGTAGGACAGCCCAAGAGACCCAGTACTTC,CASSAGRTAQETQYF
TRBJ2-7,TRBV4-1,few,-,TGCGCCAGCAGCCAAGGCTTCATGAGCTCCTACGAGCAGTACTTC,CASSQGFMSSYEQYF
TRBJ1-1,TRBV28,few,-,TGTGCCAGCAGTTTATGGAGTAACACTGAAGCTTTCTTT,CASSLWSNTEAFF
TRBJ2-5,TRBV5-1,once,-,TGCGCCAGCAGCTTGGCGGCTCAAGAGACCCAGTACTTC,CASSLAAQETQYF
TRBJ2-5,TRBV28,-,TRBD1,TGTGCCAGCAACACCGGGACAGGGCTAGAGACCCAGTACTTC,CASNTGTGLETQYF
TRBJ2-1,TRBV7-9,-,-,TGTGCCAGCAGCTTATATGGCGAGACTGAGCAGTTCTTC,CASSLYGETEQFF
TRBJ1-2,TRBV2,-,-,TGTGCCAGCAGTGTACAAAGACAGGTCTATGGCTACACCTTC,CASSVQRQVYGYTF
TRBJ2-2,TRBV6-9,-,-,TGTGCCAGCGTAGCCCAGTTCCCCCCGGGGACGAACACCGGGGAGCTGTTTTTT,CASVAQFPPGTNTGELFF
TRBJ2-7,TRBV7-6,-,TRBD1,TGTGCCAGCAGCTCAGCCGGGACAGGTCGGGACGAGCAGTACTTC,CASSSAGTGRDEQYF
TRBJ2-1,TRBV7-3,-,-,TGTGCCAGCAGCTTAAATCGAAGGGAAACCTACAATGAGCAGTTCTTC,CASSLNRRETYNEQFF
TRBJ1-5,TRBV4-2,-,-,TGTGCCAGCAGCCTCCGACAGGAAGATCAGCCCCAGCATTTT,CASSLRQEDQPQHF
TRBJ2-7,TRBV19,few,TRBD2,TGTGCCAGTAGTAAAGCGGGAGCCGTCGAGCAGTACTTC,CASSKAGAVEQYF
TRBJ2-2,TRBV7-8,-,-,TGTGCCAGCAGCTTACGGACCACCGGGGAGCTGTTTTTT,CASSLRTTGELFF
TRBJ1-6,TRBV7-9,-,-,TGTGCCAGCAGCTGGGAATATGGGGATTCACCCCTCCACTTT,CASSWEYGDSPLHF
TRBJ2-7,TRBV7-8,-,-,TGTGCCAGCAGCTTAGCAGGGGTTTACTACTTC,CASSLAGVYYF
TRBJ1-6,TRBV6-4,-,TRBD1,TGTGCCAGCAGCGTCACAGGGGAGTCACCCCTCCACTTT,CASSVTGESPLHF
TRBJ2-1,TRBV4-1,-,-,TGCGCCAGCAGCCAAGATCGAGGGACCTTCATGAGGGATGAGCAGTTCTTC,CASSQDRGTFMRDEQFF
TRBJ2-7,TRBV6-5,-,-,TGTGCCAGCAGTTACTCAACGGGGTCCGCCTACGAGCAGTACTTC,CASSYSTGSAYEQYF
TRBJ2-1,TRBV7-8,-,TRBD1,TGTGCCAGCAGCTTAGCACCGGGACAGGGGTACAATGAGCAGTTCTTC,CASSLAPGQGYNEQFF
TRBJ2-1,TRBV5-8,few,-,TGTGCCAGCAGCTTGGAGGGGTTTCGGGATGAGCAGTTCTTC,CASSLEGFRDEQFF
TRBJ1-2,TRBV7-6,-,-,TGTGCCAGCAGCTTAGACATTGAATATGGCTACACCTTC,CASSLDIEYGYTF
TRBJ1-5,TRBV5-1,-,-,TGCGCCAGCAGCCCATCGGGGCAGGGTCGTCAGCCCCAGCATTTT,CASSPSGQGRQPQHF
TRBJ1-2,TRBV12-3/TRBV12-4,-,-,TGTGCCAGCAGTCACCGCAGGGGTTATGGCTACACCTTC,CASSHRRGYGYTF
TRBJ1-3,TRBV7-3,-,-,TGTGCCAGCAGCTTAGGGTTAGGAAACACCATATATTTT,CASSLGLGNTIYF
TRBJ1-1,TRBV9,-,TRBD1,TGTGCCAGCAGCGTAGCCCGACAGGGGACAGAAGCTTTCTTT,CASSVARQGTEAFF